The 32 T cell receptor beta chains reported below all come from one sample, sequenced in a study of monozygotic twins with inflammatory bowel disease. TCRdb re-called the 5' RACE reads, yielding one record per CDR3 amino acid sequence without DNA. This sample lists over 350,000 distinct CDR3 sequences; its ten largest clones have approximately 2.8%. Specimen: blood. The receptor source for this set is a human donor with ulcerative colitis or Crohn's disease, or a healthy co-twin of an affected twin (not recorded which).

This chain connects TRBV30 to TRBJ1-5; TCRdb selects TRBD1, and the lack of DNA leaves this call unchecked. This CDR3 has 15 residues. Germline CDR1 is GTSNPN and CDR2 is SVGIG (reference sequence). The CDR3 spells CAWSVRDREWQPQHF.

CDR3 sequence: CASSLYRQKNTEAFF. The chain is built from TRBV12-3 or TRBV12-4 and TRBJ1-1; without DNA, the TCRdb call of TRBD1 cannot be checked. The CDR3 covers 15 residues.

The V and J genes are TRBV7-2 and TRBJ1-1; checking the TCRdb D call of TRBD1 is not possible without DNA. The germline CDR1 and CDR2 sequences are SGHTA and FQGNSA. The CDR3 runs to 15 residues. CDR3 protein: CASSLGHGKNTEAFF.

The chain links TRBV9 to TRBJ2-6. The CDR3 sequence is 15 residues long. Looked up from germline, CDR1 is SGDLS and CDR2 is YYNGEE. The CDR3 sequence is CASSVDYSGANVPTF.

The rearrangement uses TRBV15 and TRBJ1-1; TCRdb's assignment of TRBD1 cannot be checked, as there is no DNA. Germline CDR1 and CDR2: LNHNV and YYDKDF (reference sequence). This CDR3 has 15 amino acids. Here the CDR3 reads CATSRRTGANTEAFF.

The rearrangement links TRBV6-1 to TRBJ1-2; TCRdb selects TRBD1, and the lack of DNA leaves this call unchecked. Germline CDR1 reads MNHNS; CDR2 reads SASEGT. There are 15 residues in the CDR3. This chain's CDR3 is CASSRDREANYGYTF.

This chain links TRBV7-2 with TRBJ1-4. Germline V gene lookup returns CDR1 SGHTA and CDR2 FQGNSA. The CDR3 extends over 15 amino acids. CDR3 loop: CASSHYGNDNEKLFF.

CDR3 residues: CASGSGGFNTGELFF. The chain joins TRBV6-1 to TRBJ2-2; TCRdb's D call of TRBD1 is untestable without DNA. The germline V gene encodes CDR1 MNHNS and CDR2 SASEGT. The CDR3 totals 15 residues.

The rearrangement uses TRBV12-3 or TRBV12-4 and TRBJ1-1. The CDR3 consists of 15 residues. The CDR3 protein is CASTPHGGLGTEAFF.

This chain links TRBV6-2 or TRBV6-3 with TRBJ1-1. CDR3 size: 14 residues. CDR1 is MNHEY, CDR2 SVGEGT, per germline. Here the CDR3 reads CASRLGGPPTEAFF.

The V gene is TRBV28, the J gene TRBJ2-7; TCRdb's D gene call, TRBD2, goes unchecked for lack of DNA. The CDR3 has 17 residues. CDR1 and CDR2 from the germline V gene are MDHEN and SYDVKM. Here the CDR3 reads CASSRGLAGGLRYEQYF.

The CDR3 is CASSQDNTGQRSEQYF. The genes are TRBV4-1 and TRBJ2-7; there is no DNA to check the TCRdb D call of TRBD1. Germline loops: CDR1 MGHRA, CDR2 YSYEKL. This CDR3 is built from 16 residues.

The V gene is TRBV28, the J gene TRBJ1-6. This CDR3 is built from 12 residues. The V gene's germline CDR1 is MDHEN and CDR2 SYDVKM. CDR3 in amino acids: CASEDNNSPLHF.

The CDR3 spells CASSLTGQPNQPQHF. The rearrangement uses TRBV12-3 or TRBV12-4 and TRBJ1-5; TCRdb proposes TRBD1, but this gene call is untestable without DNA. The CDR3 has 15 amino acids.

The V and J genes are TRBV19 and TRBJ2-3; TCRdb selects TRBD1, and the lack of DNA leaves this call unchecked. This CDR3 has 15 residues. Germline CDR1 reads LNHDA; CDR2 reads SQIVND (reference sequence). CDR3 sequence: CASSTRDRVGDTQYF.

The chain carries TRBV20-1 and TRBJ1-1; as DNA is missing, the TRBD1 call by TCRdb cannot be tested. The germline V gene has CDR1 DFQATT and CDR2 SNEGSKA (reference sequence). The CDR3 extends over 15 amino acids. CDR3 residues: CSARDQAGVDPEAFF.

The chain has TRBV20-1 and TRBJ2-1; the TCRdb call, TRBD2, lacks DNA for checking. Germline-derived CDR1 and CDR2 are DFQATT and SNEGSKA (reference sequence). The CDR3 extends over 15 amino acids. The CDR3 sequence: CSAPSSLAGGIEQFF.

The chain joins TRBV15 to TRBJ2-7. The CDR3 is 13 amino acids. Germline assignment: CDR1 LNHNV and CDR2 YYDKDF (reference sequence). The chain's CDR3 is CATSRAPMDEQYF.

J is TRBJ2-5 and V is TRBV4-3; TCRdb picks TRBD2, but there is no DNA to check that call. The CDR3 length is 16 residues. CDR1 is LGHNA, CDR2 YSLEER, per germline. This chain's CDR3 is CASSQDSGGAGETQYF.

The rearrangement uses TRBV7-2 and TRBJ2-7; TCRdb lists TRBD1, though no DNA is available to test this call. The V gene's germline CDR1 is SGHTA and CDR2 FQGNSA. The CDR3 is 14 amino acids. CDR3 sequence reads: CASSILRQSDEQYF.

The V gene is TRBV29-1, the J gene TRBJ2-3. This CDR3 contains 15 residues. Germline V gene lookup returns CDR1 SQVTM and CDR2 ANQGSEA. The CDR3 region is CSVDGQNPWADTQYF.

The chain has TRBV10-3 and TRBJ2-2. This CDR3 is 15 amino acids long. Germline V CDR1 and CDR2: ENHRY, SYGVKD. CDR3 region: CAISDPTNNTGELFF.

This chain uses TRBV12-3 or TRBV12-4 with TRBJ2-5; TCRdb's D gene call, TRBD1, goes unchecked for lack of DNA. This CDR3 is 14 amino acids long. The CDR3 region is CASSPQGVLETQYF.

V and J are TRBV5-1 and TRBJ2-5; with no DNA, the TCRdb D assignment of TRBD1 cannot be verified. CDR1 is SGHRS, CDR2 YFSETQ, per germline. CDR3 length: 16 residues. The CDR3 loop is CASSYSRQGGGETQYF.

The chain employs TRBV10-3 and TRBJ2-1; TCRdb reports TRBD2, a call that lacks DNA to check it against. CDR1 and CDR2 (germline): ENHRY, SYGVKD. This CDR3 region has 14 residues. This CDR3 reads CAISDSGGAYEQFF.

The J gene is TRBJ2-5, the V gene TRBV6-2 or TRBV6-3; TCRdb names TRBD1, which stays unverified in the absence of DNA. The length of the CDR3 is 15 residues. Per the germline V gene, CDR1 is MNHEY and CDR2 is SVGEGT. The CDR3 region is CASRDWNRQKETQYF.

The genes are TRBV11-1 and TRBJ2-3; as DNA is missing, the TRBD2 call by TCRdb cannot be tested. The CDR3 is 18 amino acids. Germline V gene sequence: CDR1 SGHAT, CDR2 FQDESV (reference sequence). The CDR3 sequence: CASSPVGGPVEGTDTQYF.

The V and J genes are TRBV20-1 and TRBJ1-1; the TRBD1 assignment by TCRdb is unverifiable without DNA. The CDR3 runs to 16 residues. Germline assignment: CDR1 DFQATT and CDR2 SNEGSKA (reference sequence). This chain's CDR3 is CSAPGQGKYMNTEAFF.

The rearrangement uses TRBV5-1 and TRBJ2-7; TCRdb outputs TRBD1, but without DNA this stays unchecked. The germline gives CDR1 SGHRS, CDR2 YFSETQ. This CDR3 contains 16 residues. CDR3 sequence reads: CASSLDGGSVSYEQYF. The full variable domain, in which reference TRBV5-1 and TRBJ2-7 provide the parts outside the CDR3, is KAGVTQTPRYLIKTRGQQVTLSCSPISGHRSVSWYQQTPGQGLQFLFEYFSETQRNKGNFPGRFSGRQFSNSRSEMNVSTLELGDSALYLCASSLDGGSVSYEQYFGPGTRLTVT.

V and J are TRBV18 and TRBJ2-7. The CDR3 has 13 residues. Per the germline V gene, CDR1 is KGHSH and CDR2 is LQKENI. CDR3 residues: CASSPAATYEQYF.

The rearrangement links TRBV12-3 or TRBV12-4 to TRBJ2-1. This CDR3 has 15 amino acids. CDR3 sequence: CASREFISSYNEQFF.

The chain couples TRBV7-3 to TRBJ1-6. This CDR3 has 14 amino acids. Germline values: CDR1 SGHTA, CDR2 FQGTGA. CDR3 in amino acids: CASSSAAYNSPLHF. The full variable domain, its missing parts supplied by reference TRBV7-3 and TRBJ1-6, is GAGVSQTPSNKVTEKGKYVELRCDPISGHTALYWYRQSLGQGPEFLIYFQGTGAADDSGLPNDRFFAVRPEGSVSTLKIQRTERGDSAVYLCASSSAAYNSPLHFGNGTRLTVT.